This is a list of T cell receptor beta chains from one sample in a study of cytomegalovirus exposure and HLA in healthy donors. Clones were read by immunoSEQ multiplex PCR, and TCRdb kept only the in-frame ones, dropping some. The repertoire includes about 280,000 clones, roughly 90% of them detected once, and roughly 2.1% sits in the top ten. Sequencing was performed on PBMCs. These receptors were obtained from a woman aged 18-29 years in good health and CMV-seronegative. Each CDR3 is given with its conserved first and last residue. The order of the fields is J gene, clone size, D gene, V gene, CDR3 protein, CDR3 DNA. The D gene is left open where the match is weak. For some rows the clone size is stated as once, few or many, or as a class when expanded; others skip it.

J gene: TRBJ2-5; clone size: NA; D gene: NA; V gene: TRBV6-5; CDR3 protein: CASTNPGDFGQYF; CDR3 DNA: TGTGCCAGCACCAACCCAGGGGATTTCGGCCAGTACTTC
J gene: TRBJ1-2; clone size: NA; D gene: NA; V gene: TRBV10-2; CDR3 protein: CATYKGSYGYTF; CDR3 DNA: TGCGCCACCTACAAGGGGTCGTATGGCTACACCTTC
J gene: TRBJ1-1; clone size: NA; D gene: TRBD1; V gene: TRBV6-5; CDR3 protein: CASSYRQGAGEAFF; CDR3 DNA: TGTGCCAGCAGTTACAGACAGGGGGCGGGTGAAGCTTTCTTT
J gene: TRBJ2-7; clone size: NA; D gene: NA; V gene: TRBV6-5; CDR3 protein: CASSSQGLPYEQYF; CDR3 DNA: TGTGCCAGCAGTTCGCAGGGGCTCCCCTACGAGCAGTACTTC
J gene: TRBJ1-2; clone size: NA; D gene: NA; V gene: TRBV2; CDR3 protein: CASNLDAPGYTF; CDR3 DNA: TGTGCCAGCAACCTAGACGCCCCTGGCTACACCTTC
J gene: TRBJ1-2; clone size: NA; D gene: TRBD1; V gene: TRBV12-5; CDR3 protein: CASGLTGAYGYTF; CDR3 DNA: TGTGCTAGTGGTTTAACAGGGGCTTATGGCTACACCTTC
J gene: TRBJ1-4; clone size: NA; D gene: TRBD1; V gene: TRBV6-5; CDR3 protein: CASSGGTGAEKLFF; CDR3 DNA: TGTGCCAGCAGTGGGGGGACAGGGGCCGAAAAACTGTTTTTT
J gene: TRBJ2-7; clone size: NA; D gene: TRBD1; V gene: TRBV18; CDR3 protein: CASSLQRDRGTYEQYF; CDR3 DNA: TGTGCCAGCTCACTCCAGCGGGACAGGGGTACCTACGAGCAGTACTTC
J gene: TRBJ1-1; clone size: NA; D gene: NA; V gene: TRBV27; CDR3 protein: CASRSLREPTEAFF; CDR3 DNA: TGTGCCAGCAGGTCACTCCGGGAGCCCACTGAAGCTTTCTTT
J gene: TRBJ2-6; clone size: NA; D gene: TRBD2; V gene: TRBV7-9; CDR3 protein: CASTTGGLSSGANVLTF; CDR3 DNA: TGTGCCAGCACTACGGGGGGACTAAGCTCTGGGGCCAACGTCCTGACTTTC
J gene: TRBJ1-1; clone size: NA; D gene: TRBD1; V gene: TRBV6-5; CDR3 protein: CASSPPGQGLGEAFF; CDR3 DNA: TGTGCCAGCAGTCCTCCCGGACAGGGGTTAGGAGAAGCTTTCTTT
J gene: TRBJ2-1; clone size: once; D gene: TRBD1; V gene: TRBV5-1; CDR3 protein: CAMQGASEQFF; CDR3 DNA: TGCGCCATGCAGGGGGCGAGTGAGCAGTTCTTC
J gene: TRBJ1-1; clone size: NA; D gene: NA; V gene: TRBV18; CDR3 protein: CASSRALDRGTEAFF; CDR3 DNA: TGTGCCAGCTCACGCGCTTTAGATCGGGGCACTGAAGCTTTCTTT
J gene: TRBJ1-6; clone size: NA; D gene: NA; V gene: TRBV6-1; CDR3 protein: CASRSTDFNSPLHF; CDR3 DNA: TGTGCCAGCAGGTCAACAGATTTTAATTCCCCCCTCCACTTT
J gene: TRBJ1-1; clone size: NA; D gene: NA; V gene: TRBV20-1; CDR3 protein: CSAKPNTEAFF; CDR3 DNA: TGCAGTGCCAAGCCGAACACTGAAGCTTTCTTT
J gene: TRBJ1-1; clone size: NA; D gene: NA; V gene: TRBV4-1; CDR3 protein: CASSQQGIMNTEAFF; CDR3 DNA: TGCGCCAGCAGCCAACAGGGTATAATGAACACTGAGGCTTTCTTT
J gene: TRBJ1-1; clone size: NA; D gene: TRBD1; V gene: TRBV11-2; CDR3 protein: CASTGQLLNTEAFF; CDR3 DNA: TGTGCCAGCACGGGACAGCTCCTGAACACTGAAGCTTTCTTT
J gene: TRBJ2-3; clone size: once; D gene: TRBD2; V gene: TRBV7-6; CDR3 protein: CASSLARGGESTQYF; CDR3 DNA: TGTGCCAGCAGCTTAGCCCGCGGGGGTGAGAGTACGCAGTATTTT
J gene: TRBJ2-3; clone size: NA; D gene: TRBD2; V gene: TRBV10-3; CDR3 protein: CAISESTSGTDTQYF; CDR3 DNA: TGTGCCATCAGTGAGTCAACTAGCGGGACAGATACGCAGTATTTT
J gene: TRBJ1-2; clone size: NA; D gene: TRBD1; V gene: TRBV27; CDR3 protein: CASRGTAGSYGYTF; CDR3 DNA: TGTGCCAGCAGAGGGACAGCCGGTAGCTATGGCTACACCTTC
J gene: TRBJ1-2; clone size: NA; D gene: NA; V gene: TRBV27; CDR3 protein: CASSLQGRGNYGYTF; CDR3 DNA: TGTGCCAGCAGTTTACAGGGGAGGGGTAACTATGGCTACACCTTC
J gene: TRBJ2-3; clone size: NA; D gene: NA; V gene: TRBV7-3; CDR3 protein: CASSLGGGGPDTQYF; CDR3 DNA: TGTGCCAGCAGCTTAGGTGGGGGCGGTCCAGATACGCAGTATTTT
J gene: TRBJ1-1; clone size: NA; D gene: NA; V gene: TRBV19; CDR3 protein: CASSPQGQGEAFF; CDR3 DNA: TGTGCCAGTAGTCCCCAGGGGCAGGGCGAAGCTTTCTTT
J gene: TRBJ2-1; clone size: NA; D gene: TRBD2; V gene: TRBV5-1; CDR3 protein: CASSLESGAHNEQFF; CDR3 DNA: TGCGCCAGCAGCTTGGAGAGCGGGGCACACAATGAGCAGTTCTTC
J gene: TRBJ2-2; clone size: NA; D gene: TRBD2; V gene: TRBV7-2; CDR3 protein: CASSKTSGYTGELFF; CDR3 DNA: TGTGCCAGCAGCAAGACTAGCGGATACACCGGGGAGCTGTTTTTT
J gene: TRBJ2-1; clone size: NA; D gene: TRBD2; V gene: TRBV11-2; CDR3 protein: CASSLIFAGEISYNEQFF; CDR3 DNA: TGTGCCAGCAGCTTAATATTCGCGGGGGAGATCTCCTACAATGAGCAGTTCTTC